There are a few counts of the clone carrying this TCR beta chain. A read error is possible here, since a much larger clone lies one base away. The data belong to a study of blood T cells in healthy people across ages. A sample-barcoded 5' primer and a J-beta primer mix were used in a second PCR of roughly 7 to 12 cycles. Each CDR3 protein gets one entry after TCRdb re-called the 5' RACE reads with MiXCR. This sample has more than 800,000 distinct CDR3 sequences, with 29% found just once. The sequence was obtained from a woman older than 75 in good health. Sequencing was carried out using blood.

Written as DNA, the CDR3 is TGTGCCAGCAGCCAAGAGGCAGGGGGCTCCTACAATGGGCAGTTCTTC. Amino acid sequence: CASSQEAGGSYNGQFF. The chain is built from TRBV4-2 and TRBJ2-1; TRBD1 aligns across 8 bases. From germline, CDR1 is LGHNA and CDR2 YNFKEQ. The CDR3 has 16 amino acids.